This T cell receptor (beta chain) was captured by sequencing in a study of CD8+CD57+ T cells in acquired aplastic anemia. The TCR beta profiling, which covered VDJ combination and CDR3 sequence, was carried out using genomic DNA as the template. Each CDR3 protein gets one entry after TCRdb re-called the reads with MiXCR. Here the sample spans around 400,000 distinct CDR3 sequences, about 70% being singletons. This clonotype was counted once. CDR3 length equals 16 residues. Unmatched junction bases numbered 11, after V lost 5 bases and J lost 5 bases. The germline CDR1 and CDR2 sequences are LGHNA and YSLEER.

This sequence joins TRBV4-3 and TRBJ1-4; 7 nucleotides align to TRBD1. This TCR was recovered from a human donor in good health, serving as a control. Sequences were obtained from sorted CD4+, CD8+, or CD8+CD57+ T cells (not recorded which) from PBMCs. CDR3 residues: CASSRGGSQRNEKLFF. CDR3 in DNA: TGCGCCAGCAGCAGAGGGGGCAGCCAACGAAATGAAAAACTGTTTTTT.